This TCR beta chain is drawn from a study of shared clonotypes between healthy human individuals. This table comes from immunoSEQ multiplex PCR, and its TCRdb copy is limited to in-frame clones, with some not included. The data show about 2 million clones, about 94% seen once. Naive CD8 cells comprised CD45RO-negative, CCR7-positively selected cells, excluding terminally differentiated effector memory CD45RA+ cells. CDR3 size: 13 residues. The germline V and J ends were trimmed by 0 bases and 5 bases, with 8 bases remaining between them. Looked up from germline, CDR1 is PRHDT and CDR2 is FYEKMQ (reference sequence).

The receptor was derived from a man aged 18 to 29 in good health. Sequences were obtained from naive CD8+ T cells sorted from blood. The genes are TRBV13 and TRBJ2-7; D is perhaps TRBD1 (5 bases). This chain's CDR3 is CASSLGQADEQYF. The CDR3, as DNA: TGTGCCAGCAGCTTAGGACAGGCGGACGAGCAGTACTTC.